These 5 T cell receptor beta chains were sequenced from one sample in a study of CD8+CD57+ T cells in acquired aplastic anemia. Genomic DNA provided the template from which TCR beta VDJ and CDR3 profiles were obtained. A single record per CDR3 protein comes from TCRdb applying MiXCR to the reads. Among more than 250,000 distinct CDR3 sequences listed, approximately 55% were seen once. The sequenced material came from sorted CD4+, CD8+, or CD8+CD57+ T cells (not recorded which) from PBMCs. Receptors originate from a human donor with severe aplastic anemia or a healthy control (not recorded which).

The chain recombines TRBV7-3 with TRBJ2-5, with D possibly being TRBD2 (7 bases). V was cut by 6 bases and J by 4 bases, with 21 bases left in between. Germline CDR1 is SGHTA and CDR2 is FQGTGA. This CDR3 has 16 amino acids. This CDR3 reads CASRKGRGGEGETQYF. The CDR3 nucleotides are TGTGCCAGCAGGAAGGGGCGAGGGGGGGAAGGAGAGACCCAGTACTTC.

This clonotype was picked up a small number of times. The chain carries TRBV10-3 and TRBJ2-7, with D hard to call. CDR1 and CDR2 from the germline V gene are ENHRY and SYGVKD. The CDR3 runs 14 residues. Between the trimmed V and J ends, which lost 0 bases and 3 bases, there was a span of 9 bases. CDR3 DNA: TGTGCCATCAGTGAGTCGATGGCGCTCTACGAGCAGTACTTC. It specifies CAISESMALYEQYF.

This clonotype was detected once. The rearrangement joins TRBV2 to TRBJ1-1; TRBD1 is a possible D gene (6 bases). Germline assignment: CDR1 SNHLY and CDR2 FYNNEI. This CDR3 is 13 amino acids long. Trimming removed 10 bases from V and 1 base from J, with 13 bases in between. In DNA form, the CDR3 reads TGTGCCAACATAGGGGGGGGGAACACTGAAGCTTTCTTT. It translates to CANIGGGNTEAFF. Full variable domain (remainder filled in from reference TRBV2 and TRBJ1-1): EPEVTQTPSHQVTQMGQEVILRCVPISNHLYFYWYRQILGQKVEFLVSFYNNEISEKSEIFDDQFSVERPDGSNFTLKIRSTKLEDSAMYFCANIGGGNTEAFFGQGTRLTVV.

The V gene is TRBV7-9, the J gene TRBJ1-2; unclear D gene. This CDR3 spans 16 amino acids. Germline CDR1 reads SEHNR; CDR2 reads FQNEAQ (reference sequence). Between the trimmed V and J ends, which lost 5 bases and 6 bases, there was a span of 22 bases. The DNA for the CDR3 is TGTGCCAGCAGCCCCTCTCGTGCGGGAAATGAGAATGGCTACACCTTC. Its protein product is CASSPSRAGNENGYTF.

In regard to this clonotype: The conserved closing phenylalanine or tryptophan is absent in this CDR3, likely reflecting a read error. The gene calls are TRBV6-5 and TRBJ1-6; D is unclear. Germline loops: CDR1 MNHEY, CDR2 SVGAGI. There are 14 residues in the CDR3. As DNA, the CDR3 is TGCGCCAGCAGTTACTCTGGGCGGGGTGACTCCCTCCACTTG. Translation: CASSYSGRGDSLHL.